Shown below are 9 T cell receptor beta chains from a single sample sequenced in a study of blood T cell repertoires in COVID-19. TCRdb's table, derived via immunoSEQ multiplex PCR, lists solely in-frame clones and lacks some. The table has over 200,000 clones, 70% to 90% seen once. Sequencing was done on a sample of PBMCs or T cells enriched from blood (not recorded which). These receptors were obtained from a man aged 35 to 55 who had recovered from COVID-19.

This chain uses TRBV2 with TRBJ2-3; 7 bases are shared with TRBD1. Trimming took 5 bases from V and 3 from J; bases not matched to a gene: 11. Per germline, CDR1 SNHLY and CDR2 FYNNEI. The CDR3 has 16 amino acids. CDR3 nucleotides: TGTGCCAGCAGTAACAAGGGACAGCTAGGGACAGATACGCAGTATTTT. Its translation: CASSNKGQLGTDTQYF.

The rearrangement joins TRBV2 to TRBJ1-5, with a weak D call TRBD1 (5 bases). Germline V gene lookup returns CDR1 SNHLY and CDR2 FYNNEI. Trimming pared 4 bases from V and 5 bases from J, leaving 12 bases between. This CDR3 has 14 residues. CDR3 sequence reads: CASSGSRDYQPQHF. The CDR3 region has the DNA TGTGCCAGCAGTGGTAGCAGGGACTATCAGCCCCAGCATTTT.

The rearrangement links TRBV19 to TRBJ2-3, with 15 bases that match TRBD2. The CDR3 consists of 18 residues. The ends lost 3 bases at V and 1 base at J; junction bases unmatched: 5. Germline loops: CDR1 LNHDA, CDR2 SQIVND (reference sequence). CDR3 residues: CASSITGLAGGRTDTQYF. In DNA, the CDR3 is TGTGCCAGTAGTATCACCGGACTAGCGGGGGGGCGCACAGATACGCAGTATTTT.

The chain recombines TRBV5-1 with TRBJ1-3, with 7 bases matching TRBD1. V shed 0 bases and J 3 bases; nucleotides not matched to a gene: 3. The CDR3 is 15 residues long. The germline CDR1 and CDR2 sequences are SGHRS and YFSETQ. The CDR3 region is CASSLGQGGGNTIYF. CDR3 DNA sequence: TGCGCCAGCAGCTTGGGACAGGGCGGTGGAAACACCATATATTTT. Using reference TRBV5-1 and TRBJ1-3 for the parts outside the CDR3, the full variable domain is KAGVTQTPRYLIKTRGQQVTLSCSPISGHRSVSWYQQTPGQGLQFLFEYFSETQRNKGNFPGRFSGRQFSNSRSEMNVSTLELGDSALYLCASSLGQGGGNTIYFGEGSWLTVV.

The chain joins TRBV10-3 to TRBJ2-1, with TRBD2 as a possible D gene (5 bases). The length of the CDR3 is 14 residues. V lost 10 bases and J 6 bases, leaving 19 bases between the germline ends. CDR1 is ENHRY, CDR2 SYGVKD, per germline. The CDR3: CATKDPSEGNEQFF. DNA of the CDR3: TGTGCCACCAAGGACCCCAGCGAGGGCAATGAGCAGTTCTTC.

CDR3 coding DNA: TGTGCCAGCAGTGAATTGAGGACAGGGGGGGACACTGAAGCTTTCTTT. Translating it yields CASSELRTGGDTEAFF. The chain employs TRBV25-1 and TRBJ1-1, with 10 nucleotides matching TRBD1. CDR1 MGHDK and CDR2 SYGVNS come from the germline V gene. This CDR3 has 16 residues. Losses at the gene ends were 1 base for V and 3 bases for J; bases not matched to a gene: 5.

This chain connects TRBV29-1 to TRBJ1-1; D is uncertain. V was shortened by 4 bases and J by 3 bases, with 6 bases between the two germline ends. CDR3 length equals 11 residues. CDR1 is SQVTM, CDR2 ANQGSEA, per germline. DNA of the CDR3: TGCAGCGTTGCATCATACACTGAAGCTTTCTTT. Translating it yields CSVASYTEAFF.

The J gene is TRBJ1-5, the V gene TRBV12-5; D unclear. The CDR3 is 16 amino acids. V was clipped by 3 bases and J by 1 base, with 13 bases between them. Per the germline V gene, CDR1 is LGHNT and CDR2 is FRNRAP. The CDR3 DNA reads TGTGCTAGTGGTTTTGGGCAGCTCGAGAGCAATCAGCCCCAGCATTTT. Protein product: CASGFGQLESNQPQHF. The full variable domain, in which reference TRBV12-5 and TRBJ1-5 provide the parts outside the CDR3, is DARVTQTPRHKVTEMGQEVTMRCQPILGHNTVFWYRQTMMQGLELLAYFRNRAPLDDSGMPKDRFSAEMPDATLATLKIQPSEPRDSAVYFCASGFGQLESNQPQHFGDGTRLSIL.

This clone was found once. The chain links TRBV19 to TRBJ1-1; 8 positions agree with TRBD1. Trimming took 11 bases from V and 6 from J; bases not matched to a gene: 14. Germline values: CDR1 LNHDA, CDR2 SQIVND (reference sequence). CDR3 length: 14 residues. The CDR3 loop is CAGRKDQGAAEAFF. DNA of the CDR3: TGTGCCGGGAGAAAAGATCAGGGGGCGGCTGAAGCTTTCTTT.